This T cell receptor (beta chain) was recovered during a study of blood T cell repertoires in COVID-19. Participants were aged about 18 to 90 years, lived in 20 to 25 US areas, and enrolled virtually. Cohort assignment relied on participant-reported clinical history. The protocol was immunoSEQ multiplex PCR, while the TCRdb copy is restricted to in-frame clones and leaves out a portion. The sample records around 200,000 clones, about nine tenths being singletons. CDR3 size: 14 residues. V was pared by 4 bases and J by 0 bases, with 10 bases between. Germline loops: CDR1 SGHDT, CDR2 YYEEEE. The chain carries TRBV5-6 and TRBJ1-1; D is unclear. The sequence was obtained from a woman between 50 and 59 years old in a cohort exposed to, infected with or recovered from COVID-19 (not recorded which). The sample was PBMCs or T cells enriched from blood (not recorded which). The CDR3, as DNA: TGTGCCAGCAGCCTCTTCTCGTTGAACACTGAAGCTTTCTTT. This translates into CASSLFSLNTEAFF.